This note documents a single T cell receptor beta chain sequence. The sample comes from a study of neurological immune-mediated disorders. CDR1 is SGHTA, CDR2 FQGTGA, per germline. The CDR3 consists of 14 residues. J lost 8 bases, V lost 5 bases, and 9 bases had no gene match. TCRdb itself ran the 5' RACE reads through MiXCR, one entry per CDR3 protein. This table has 50,000 to 65,000 distinct CDR3 sequences, around 4.8% appearing once. Sequences were obtained from PBMCs. The chain joins TRBV7-3 to TRBJ2-5; 9 bases fit TRBD1. The source is a woman aged 50 to 60 with multiple sclerosis. CDR3 region: CASSPGTGRRTQYF. CDR3 coding DNA: TGTGCCAGCAGCCCAGGGACAGGGAGAAGAACCCAGTACTTC. Full variable domain (outside the CDR3, taken from reference TRBV7-3 and TRBJ2-5): GAGVSQTPSNKVTEKGKYVELRCDPISGHTALYWYRQSLGQGPEFLIYFQGTGAADDSGLPNDRFFAVRPEGSVSTLKIQRTERGDSAVYLCASSPGTGRRTQYFGPGTRLLVL.